These 21 T cell receptor beta chains came from one sample sequenced in a study of blood T cells in healthy people across ages. Then a second PCR, running roughly 6 to 12 cycles, was carried out with a sample-barcoded 5' primer and a J-beta primer mix. Each CDR3 protein is one row after TCRdb ran MiXCR on the 5' RACE reads. The data show roughly 2 million distinct CDR3 sequences, with around 50% seen just once and around 2.1% held by the top ten. Sequencing used blood. These receptors were collected from a middle-aged woman in good health.

This clonotype was seen more than once but under ten times. V and J are TRBV6-5 and TRBJ2-7; the D gene is possibly TRBD2 (6 bases). Germline lookup yields CDR1 MNHEY and CDR2 SVGAGI. The CDR3 is 13 amino acids. Trimming pared 5 bases from V and 7 bases from J, leaving 15 bases between. DNA of the CDR3: TGTGCCAGCAGTGACGGGCCGGGAGTTGAGCAGTACTTC. It codes for CASSDGPGVEQYF.

This clonotype was found once. Here the CDR3 DNA reads TGCAGTGCAATGGGCCCGAACACTGAAGCTTTCTTT. It specifies CSAMGPNTEAFF. The chain combines TRBV20-1 with TRBJ1-1; D unclear. V lost 6 bases and J 1 base, leaving 9 bases between the germline ends. The CDR3 loop spans 12 amino acids. Germline-derived CDR1 and CDR2 are DFQATT and SNEGSKA (reference sequence).

The V and J genes are TRBV20-1 and TRBJ1-1, with a weak D call TRBD1 (6 bases). The germline V and J ends were trimmed by 3 bases and 7 bases, with 12 bases remaining between them. The CDR3 totals 12 residues. CDR1 is DFQATT and CDR2 is SNEGSKA in the germline V gene (reference sequence). CDR3 coding DNA: TGCAGTGCTAGGGAACAGGGCTTTGAAGCTTTCTTT. It codes for CSAREQGFEAFF.

This rearrangement joins TRBV4-2 to TRBJ2-5; 11 bases match TRBD2. The CDR3 loop spans 18 amino acids. CDR1 and CDR2 (germline): LGHNA, YNFKEQ. Trimming took 0 bases from V and 4 from J; bases not matched to a gene: 10. The CDR3 here is CASSQDGLAGGPIETQYF. The CDR3 DNA reads TGTGCCAGCAGCCAAGATGGCCTAGCGGGGGGTCCAATAGAGACCCAGTACTTC.

This clonotype occurred a few times. The chain employs TRBV20-1 and TRBJ2-3, with TRBD1 identical over 9 bases. CDR1 and CDR2 from the germline V gene are DFQATT and SNEGSKA (reference sequence). The CDR3 has 16 residues. The V and J ends lost 3 bases and 3 bases, in that order; junction bases with no gene match: 10. For the CDR3, the DNA is TGCAGTGCTAGCCCCTTACGGGACAGGGAAACAGATACGCAGTATTTT. Encoded protein: CSASPLRDRETDTQYF.

This clonotype was counted only a few times. This chain links TRBV6-6 with TRBJ2-5; perhaps D is TRBD1 or TRBD2 (5 bases each). This CDR3 has 15 amino acids. V gave up 1 base and J gave up 2 bases, with 11 bases separating them. Germline V gene lookup returns CDR1 MNHNY and CDR2 SVGAGI (reference sequence). CDR3 nucleotide sequence: TGTGCCAGCAGTTACTATTCAGAGGGGCAAGAGACCCAGTACTTC. Its translation is CASSYYSEGQETQYF.

This clonotype was seen repeatedly, ten times or more. The V and J genes are TRBV4-1 and TRBJ2-5, with D perhaps matching TRBD1 or TRBD2 (6 bases each). This CDR3 spans 17 amino acids. Germline CDR1 is MGHRA and CDR2 is YSYEKL. The germline V and J ends were trimmed by 1 base and 1 base, with 16 bases remaining between them. CDR3 in DNA: TGCGCCAGCAGCCAAGGTCCTAGGGGGGCGCTCCAAGAGACCCAGTACTTC. Translating it yields CASSQGPRGALQETQYF.

The rearrangement uses TRBV15 and TRBJ1-2; perhaps TRBD1 as D (5 bases). The V gene lost 1 base and the J gene lost 7 bases, with 16 bases spanning the gap. This CDR3 is built from 15 residues. Germline values: CDR1 LNHNV, CDR2 YYDKDF (reference sequence). The CDR3 DNA follows: TGTGCCACCAGCAGAGTCCGTGAGGGGTATTCTGGCTACACCTTC. It specifies CATSRVREGYSGYTF.

This clonotype came up a few times. The CDR3 region is CASSPRTGPYGYTF. The CDR3 DNA is TGTGCCAGCAGTCCCAGGACAGGGCCCTATGGCTACACCTTC. The chain uses TRBV27 and TRBJ1-2; TRBD1 matches at 8 bases. The CDR3 runs to 14 residues. V lost 5 bases to trimming and J lost 4 bases; unmatched junction nucleotides: 6. Germline lookup yields CDR1 MNHEY and CDR2 SMNVEV (reference sequence).

This clonotype was found a few times. The CDR3 DNA reads TGTGCCAGCAGCTCAGGGGGCCATTTAGCCAAAAACATTCAGTACTTC. It translates to CASSSGGHLAKNIQYF. The chain combines TRBV7-2 with TRBJ2-4; TRBD1 matches 8 bases. Trimming removed 4 bases from V and 0 bases from J; junction bases left unmatched: 5. Germline CDR1 is SGHTA and CDR2 is FQGNSA. The length of the CDR3 is 16 residues.

This clonotype has a count of ten or more. This chain links TRBV12-3 or TRBV12-4 with TRBJ2-5, with 7 positions matching TRBD2. Trimming took 4 bases from V and 1 from J; bases not matched to a gene: 6. The CDR3 runs to 15 residues. The CDR3 bases are TGTGCCAGCAGTTCCCCGGCTAGCGGCCAAGAGACCCAGTACTTC. Its translation is CASSSPASGQETQYF.

This clonotype was detected only once. The chain combines TRBV6-5 with TRBJ1-6; D gene ambiguous. The length of the CDR3 is 15 residues. The V and J ends lost 2 bases and 0 bases respectively, with 5 bases between them. Germline CDR1 MNHEY, CDR2 SVGAGI. DNA of the CDR3: TGTGCCAGCAGTTACGGGCACTCCTATAATTCACCCCTCCACTTT. Translated, it gives CASSYGHSYNSPLHF.

The chain combines TRBV12-5 with TRBJ2-5; 10 nucleotides match TRBD1. The ends lost 1 base at V and 11 bases at J; junction bases unmatched: 13. The CDR3 consists of 16 residues. CDR1 and CDR2 from the germline V gene are LGHNT and FRNRAP. The CDR3 is CASGLGGTGAYNEQYF. The DNA for the CDR3 is TGTGCTAGTGGTTTGGGGGGGACAGGGGCCTACAATGAGCAGTACTTC.

The sample holds one count of this clonotype. The chain employs TRBV11-1 and TRBJ2-1; 12 nucleotides agree with TRBD2. CDR1 and CDR2 (germline): SGHAT, FQDESV (reference sequence). This CDR3 contains 17 residues. After removal of 5 bases from V and 3 bases from J, the junction contained 8 bases not matched to a gene. The CDR3 region has the DNA TGTGCCAGCAGCCCCGGACTAGCGGGGCGTTACTACAATGAGCAGTTCTTC. It translates to CASSPGLAGRYYNEQFF.

The rearrangement links TRBV15 to TRBJ2-7; a possible D gene is TRBD2 (6 bases). CDR3 length: 17 residues. Germline V gene data show CDR1 as LNHNV and CDR2 as YYDKDF (reference sequence). With 0 bases removed from V and 0 bases from J, the gap between germline ends came to 15 bases. CDR3 in amino acids: CATSREWGRGSSYEQYF. The CDR3 region has the DNA TGTGCCACCAGCAGAGAATGGGGACGGGGGAGCTCCTACGAGCAGTACTTC.

The table lists this clonotype with a few counts. This chain links TRBV10-3 with TRBJ2-5; 11 bases align to TRBD2. Germline V gives CDR1 ENHRY, CDR2 SYGVKD. The V gene end was trimmed by 0 bases and the J gene end by 3 bases; junction bases not matched to a gene: 3. There are 16 residues in the CDR3. CDR3 sequence (DNA): TGTGCCATCAGTGAGTCGACTAGCGGGGCCAAAGAGACCCAGTACTTC. Its translation is CAISESTSGAKETQYF.

The gene calls are TRBV12-3 or TRBV12-4 and TRBJ1-2, with unresolved D. V was trimmed by 5 bases and J by 5 bases, leaving 18 bases between them. The CDR3 sequence is 15 residues long. Here the CDR3 reads CASSDGNRLVYGYTF. CDR3 bases: TGTGCCAGCAGTGACGGGAACAGACTAGTTTATGGCTACACCTTC.

This clonotype was detected a few times. The J gene is TRBJ2-1, the V gene TRBV27; perhaps D is TRBD1 or TRBD2 (6 bases each). Germline values: CDR1 MNHEY, CDR2 SMNVEV (reference sequence). V dropped 6 bases and J dropped 5 bases, with 17 bases sitting between them. The CDR3 runs 15 residues. In nucleotides, the CDR3 is TGTGCCAGCAGCCCTCTAGGGGGGACCGACAATGAGCAGTTCTTC. It translates to CASSPLGGTDNEQFF.

This chain joins TRBV29-1 and TRBJ2-5, with D perhaps TRBD1 (5 bases). Germline CDR1 and CDR2: SQVTM and ANQGSEA. V was trimmed by 7 bases and J by 5 bases, leaving 11 bases between them. This CDR3 region has 11 residues. This CDR3 reads CSAVPGETQYF. CDR3 in DNA: TGCAGCGCCGTTCCAGGGGAGACCCAGTACTTC.

The V and J genes are TRBV6-1 and TRBJ2-3, with 10 bases fitting TRBD2. After removal of 4 bases from V and 6 bases from J, the junction contained 7 bases not matched to a gene. The CDR3 runs to 15 residues. The germline CDR1 and CDR2 sequences are MNHNS and SASEGT. Here the CDR3 reads CASSVSASGGDTQYF. The CDR3 DNA is TGTGCCAGCAGTGTCTCGGCTAGCGGGGGTGATACGCAGTATTTT.

V gene TRBV7-2 combines with J gene TRBJ2-5; 14 bases align to TRBD2. V lost 4 bases, J lost 0 bases, and 7 bases stayed unmatched. The CDR3 covers 18 residues. Germline CDR1 SGHTA, CDR2 FQGNSA. CDR3 bases: TGTGCCAGCAGCTCGGGACTAGCGGGGGCCCAGTACCAAGAGACCCAGTACTTC. Translating gives CASSSGLAGAQYQETQYF.